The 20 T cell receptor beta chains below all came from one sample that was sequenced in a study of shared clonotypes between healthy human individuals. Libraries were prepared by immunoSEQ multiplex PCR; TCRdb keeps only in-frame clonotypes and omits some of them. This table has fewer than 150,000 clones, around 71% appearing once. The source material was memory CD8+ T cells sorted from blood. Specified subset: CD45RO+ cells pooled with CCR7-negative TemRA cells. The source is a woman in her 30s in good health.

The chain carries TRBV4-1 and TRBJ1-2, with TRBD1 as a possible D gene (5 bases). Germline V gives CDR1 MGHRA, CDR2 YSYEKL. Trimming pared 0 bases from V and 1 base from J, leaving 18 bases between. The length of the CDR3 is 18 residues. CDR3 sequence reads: CASSQEGEGIRVNYGYTF. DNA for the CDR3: TGCGCCAGCAGCCAAGAGGGAGAGGGGATCAGGGTTAACTATGGCTACACCTTC.

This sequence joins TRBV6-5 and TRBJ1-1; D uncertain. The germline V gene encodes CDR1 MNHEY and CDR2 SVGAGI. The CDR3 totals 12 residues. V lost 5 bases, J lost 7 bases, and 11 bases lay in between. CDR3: CASSRGSNEAFF. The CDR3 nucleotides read TGTGCCAGCAGTCGAGGCAGCAATGAAGCTTTCTTT.

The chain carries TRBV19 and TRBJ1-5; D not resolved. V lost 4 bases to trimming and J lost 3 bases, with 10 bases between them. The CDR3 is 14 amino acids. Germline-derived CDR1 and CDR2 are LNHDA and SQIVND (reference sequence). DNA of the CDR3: TGTGCCAGTAGTAATTACGAAGACAATCAGCCCCAGCATTTT. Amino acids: CASSNYEDNQPQHF.

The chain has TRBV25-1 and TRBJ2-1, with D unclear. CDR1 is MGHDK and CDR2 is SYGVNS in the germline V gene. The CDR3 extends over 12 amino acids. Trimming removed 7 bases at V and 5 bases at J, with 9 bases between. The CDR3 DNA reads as TGTGCCAGCACCAGTGGTCACAATGAGCAGTTCTTC. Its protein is CASTSGHNEQFF.

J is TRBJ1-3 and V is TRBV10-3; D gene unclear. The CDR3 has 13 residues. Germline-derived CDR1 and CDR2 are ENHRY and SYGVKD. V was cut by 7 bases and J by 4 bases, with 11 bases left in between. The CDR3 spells CAINKTPGNTIYF. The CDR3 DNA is TGTGCCATCAATAAGACCCCGGGAAACACCATATATTTT.

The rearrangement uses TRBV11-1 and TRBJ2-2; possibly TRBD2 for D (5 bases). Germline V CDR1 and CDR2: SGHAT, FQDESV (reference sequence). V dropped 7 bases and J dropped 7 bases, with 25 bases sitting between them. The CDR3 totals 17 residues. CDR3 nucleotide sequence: TGTGCCAGCACCTATAGTCAGAGGACTGCGAGTTTCGGGGAGCTGTTTTTT. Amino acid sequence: CASTYSQRTASFGELFF. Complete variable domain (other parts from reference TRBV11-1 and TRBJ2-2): EAEVAQSPRYKITEKSQAVAFWCDPISGHATLYWYRQILGQGPELLVQFQDESVVDDSQLPKDRFSAERLKGVDSTLKIQPAELGDSAMYLCASTYSQRTASFGELFFGEGSRLTVL.

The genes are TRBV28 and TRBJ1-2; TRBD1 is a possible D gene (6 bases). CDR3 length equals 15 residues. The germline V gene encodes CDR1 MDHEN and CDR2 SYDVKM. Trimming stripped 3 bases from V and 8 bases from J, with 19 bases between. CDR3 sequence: CASSFTSGGGGGYTF. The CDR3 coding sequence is TGTGCCAGCAGTTTCACGTCTGGGGGCGGAGGGGGCTACACCTTC.

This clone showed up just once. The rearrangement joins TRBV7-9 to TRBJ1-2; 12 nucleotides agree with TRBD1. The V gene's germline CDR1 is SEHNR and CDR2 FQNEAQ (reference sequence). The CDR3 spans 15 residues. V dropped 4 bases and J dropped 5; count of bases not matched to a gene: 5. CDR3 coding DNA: TGTGCCAGCAGCTCAGGGACAGGGGGCGCATATGGCTACACCTTC. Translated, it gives CASSSGTGGAYGYTF.

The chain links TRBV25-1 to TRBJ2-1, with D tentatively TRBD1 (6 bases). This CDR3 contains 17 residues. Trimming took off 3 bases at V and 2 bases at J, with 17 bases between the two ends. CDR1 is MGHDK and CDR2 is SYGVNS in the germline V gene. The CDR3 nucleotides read TGTGCCAGCAGTGATGGGGGCCACCCCAAGCCCTACAATGAGCAGTTCTTC. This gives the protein CASSDGGHPKPYNEQFF.

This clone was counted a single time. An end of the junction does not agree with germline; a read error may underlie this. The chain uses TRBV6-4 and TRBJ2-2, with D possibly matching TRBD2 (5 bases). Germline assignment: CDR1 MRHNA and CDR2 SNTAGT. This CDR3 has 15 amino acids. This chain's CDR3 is CATSEPSFDTGELFF. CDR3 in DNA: TGTGCCACCAGTGAGCCTAGCTTTGACACCGGGGAGCTGTTTTTT.

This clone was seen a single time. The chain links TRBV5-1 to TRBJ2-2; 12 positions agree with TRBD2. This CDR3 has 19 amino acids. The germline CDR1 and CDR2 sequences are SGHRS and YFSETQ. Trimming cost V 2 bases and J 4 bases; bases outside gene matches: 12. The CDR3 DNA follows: TGCGCCAGCAGCTTCATTGCTAGCGGGAGGGCCGGAGGCACCGGGGAGCTGTTTTTT. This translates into CASSFIASGRAGGTGELFF.

The CDR3 reads CASSGGDREYEQYF. CDR3 sequence (DNA): TGTGCCAGCAGTGGGGGGGACAGGGAGTACGAGCAGTACTTC. The chain is built from TRBV25-1 and TRBJ2-5; 9 bases fit TRBD1. The DNA matches TRBJ2-7 better at its end, which makes the J call doubtful. Germline CDR1 MGHDK, CDR2 SYGVNS. The length of the CDR3 is 14 residues.

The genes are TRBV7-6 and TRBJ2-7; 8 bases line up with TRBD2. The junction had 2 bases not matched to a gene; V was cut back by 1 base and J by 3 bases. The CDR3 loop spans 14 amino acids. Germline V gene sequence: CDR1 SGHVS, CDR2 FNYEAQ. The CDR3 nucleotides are TGTGCCAGCAGCTTAGGTAGCGGGGTCTACGAGCAGTACTTC. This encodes CASSLGSGVYEQYF.

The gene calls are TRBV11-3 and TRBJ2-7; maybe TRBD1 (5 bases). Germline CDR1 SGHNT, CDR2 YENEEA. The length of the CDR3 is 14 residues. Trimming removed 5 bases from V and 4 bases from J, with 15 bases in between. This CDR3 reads CASSRRGAIYEQYF. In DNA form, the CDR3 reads TGTGCCAGCAGCCGACGTGGGGCAATATACGAGCAGTACTTC.

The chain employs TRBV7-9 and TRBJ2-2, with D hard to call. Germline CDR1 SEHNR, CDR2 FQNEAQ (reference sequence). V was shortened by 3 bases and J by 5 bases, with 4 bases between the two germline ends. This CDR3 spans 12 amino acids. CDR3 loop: CASSFPTGELFF. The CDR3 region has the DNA TGTGCCAGCAGCTTCCCGACCGGGGAGCTGTTTTTT.

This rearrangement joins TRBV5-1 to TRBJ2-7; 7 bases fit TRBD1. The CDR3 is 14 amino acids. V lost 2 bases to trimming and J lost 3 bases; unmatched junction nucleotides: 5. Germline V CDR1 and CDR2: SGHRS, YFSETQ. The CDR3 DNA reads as TGCGCCAGCAGCTTAAGGGACAGAATCTACGAGCAGTACTTC. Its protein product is CASSLRDRIYEQYF.

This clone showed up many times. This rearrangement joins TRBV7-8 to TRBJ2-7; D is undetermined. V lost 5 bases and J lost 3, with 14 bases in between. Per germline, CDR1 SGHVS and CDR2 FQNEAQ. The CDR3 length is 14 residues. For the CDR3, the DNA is TGTGCCAGCAGCCCGAACCCCAAAAACTACGAGCAGTACTTC. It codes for CASSPNPKNYEQYF.

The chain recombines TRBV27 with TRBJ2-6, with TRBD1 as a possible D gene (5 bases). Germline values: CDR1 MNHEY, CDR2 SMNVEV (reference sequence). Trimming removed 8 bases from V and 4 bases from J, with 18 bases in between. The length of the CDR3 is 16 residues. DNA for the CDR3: TGTGCCAGCCGGAATATCCAGGGTACAGGGGCCAACGTCCTGACTTTC. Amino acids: CASRNIQGTGANVLTF.

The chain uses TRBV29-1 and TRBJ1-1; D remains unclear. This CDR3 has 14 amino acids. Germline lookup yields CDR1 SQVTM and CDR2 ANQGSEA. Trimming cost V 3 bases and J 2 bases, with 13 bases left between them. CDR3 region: CSVEAGVSNTEAFF. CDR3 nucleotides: TGCAGCGTTGAGGCGGGCGTGTCCAACACTGAAGCTTTCTTT.

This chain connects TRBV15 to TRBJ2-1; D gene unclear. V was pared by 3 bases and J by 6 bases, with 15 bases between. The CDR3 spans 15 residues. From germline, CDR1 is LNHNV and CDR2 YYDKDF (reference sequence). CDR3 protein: CATSRSSDGANEQFF. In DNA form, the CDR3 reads TGTGCCACCAGCAGGTCATCAGATGGTGCCAATGAGCAGTTCTTC. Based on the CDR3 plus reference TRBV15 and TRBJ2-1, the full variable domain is DAMVIQNPRYQVTQFGKPVTLSCSQTLNHNVMYWYQQKSSQAPKLLFHYYDKDFNNEADTPDNFQSRRPNTSFCFLDIRSPGLGDTAMYLCATSRSSDGANEQFFGPGTRLTVL.